This entry is about one T cell receptor beta chain. The sample comes from a study of control samples from healthy donors and cancer patients. Clones were sequenced by immunoSEQ multiplex PCR, and TCRdb holds only the in-frame ones, with some missing. The data contain fewer than 200,000 clones, 88% of them singletons. This TCR was recovered from a woman in her 30s in good health. Sequencing was performed on blood.

The CDR3 sequence is CASSPTGTGNTIYF. Written as DNA, the CDR3 is TGTGCCAGCAGTCCGACAGGGACTGGAAACACCATATATTTT. V and J are TRBV6-5 and TRBJ1-3; 7 bases line up with TRBD1. CDR1 is MNHEY, CDR2 SVGAGI, per germline. Trimming cost V 5 bases and J 2 bases; bases outside gene matches: 3. The CDR3 runs 14 residues.